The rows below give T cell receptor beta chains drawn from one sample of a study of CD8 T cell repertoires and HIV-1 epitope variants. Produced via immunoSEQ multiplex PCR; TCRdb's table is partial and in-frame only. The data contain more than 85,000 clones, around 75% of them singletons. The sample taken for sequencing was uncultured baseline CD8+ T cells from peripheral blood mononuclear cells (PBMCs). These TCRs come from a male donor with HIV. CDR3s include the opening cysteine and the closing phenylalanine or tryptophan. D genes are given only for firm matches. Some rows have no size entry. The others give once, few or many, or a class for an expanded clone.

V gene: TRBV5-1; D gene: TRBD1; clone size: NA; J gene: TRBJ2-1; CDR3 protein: CASSGLGQGGEQFF; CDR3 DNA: TGCGCCAGCAGCGGACTGGGACAGGGGGGTGAGCAGTTCTTC
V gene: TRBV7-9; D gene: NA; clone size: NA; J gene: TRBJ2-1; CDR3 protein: CASSLISGVLYNEQFF; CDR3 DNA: TGTGCCAGCAGCTTGATATCAGGGGTACTTTACAATGAGCAGTTCTTC
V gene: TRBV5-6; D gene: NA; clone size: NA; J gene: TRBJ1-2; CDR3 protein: CASGQLIGHGYTF; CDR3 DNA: TGTGCCAGCGGCCAGCTGATAGGCCATGGCTACACCTTC
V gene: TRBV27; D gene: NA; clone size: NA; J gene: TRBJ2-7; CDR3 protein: CASSLRAARAYEQYF; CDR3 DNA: TGTGCCAGCAGTTTAAGGGCCGCACGGGCCTACGAGCAGTACTTC
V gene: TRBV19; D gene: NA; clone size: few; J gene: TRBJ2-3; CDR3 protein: CASRTVGGTDTQYF; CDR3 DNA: TGTGCCAGTAGGACTGTCGGTGGAACAGATACGCAGTATTTT
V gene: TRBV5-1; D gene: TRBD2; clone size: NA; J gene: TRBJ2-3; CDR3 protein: CASSSLPQAGLTPNTQYF; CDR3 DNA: TGCGCCAGCAGCTCCCTACCCCAAGCGGGACTCACCCCTAATACGCAGTATTTT
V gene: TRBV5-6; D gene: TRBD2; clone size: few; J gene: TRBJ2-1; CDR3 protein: CASSLAGEGPYNEQFF; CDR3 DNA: TGTGCCAGCAGCTTGGCCGGGGAGGGCCCCTACAATGAGCAGTTCTTC
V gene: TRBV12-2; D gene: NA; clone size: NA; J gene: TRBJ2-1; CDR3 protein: CASRLNPLAGDNEQFF; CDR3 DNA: TGTGCAAGTCGCTTAAACCCGCTAGCGGGAGACAATGAGCAGTTCTTC
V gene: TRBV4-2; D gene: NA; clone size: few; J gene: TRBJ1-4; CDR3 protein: CASSQEVPGYNEKLFF; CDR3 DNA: TGTGCCAGCAGCCAAGAGGTTCCAGGCTATAATGAAAAACTGTTTTTT
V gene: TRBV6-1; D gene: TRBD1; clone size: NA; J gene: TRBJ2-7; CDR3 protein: CASSVDRGDYEQYF; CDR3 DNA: TGTGCCAGCAGTGTAGACAGGGGCGACTACGAGCAGTACTTC
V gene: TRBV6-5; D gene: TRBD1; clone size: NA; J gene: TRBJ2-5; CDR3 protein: CASSRDRQETQYF; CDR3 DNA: TGTGCCAGCAGTCGGGACAGACAAGAGACCCAGTACTTC
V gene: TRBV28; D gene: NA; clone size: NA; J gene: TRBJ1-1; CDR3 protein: CASRSQGVRNTEAFF; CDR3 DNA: TGTGCCAGCAGAAGCCAGGGAGTAAGGAACACTGAAGCTTTCTTT
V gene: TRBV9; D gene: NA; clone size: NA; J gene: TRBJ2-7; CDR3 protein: CASSDPSSPYEQYF; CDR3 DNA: TGTGCCAGCAGCGACCCCAGCAGTCCCTACGAGCAGTACTTC
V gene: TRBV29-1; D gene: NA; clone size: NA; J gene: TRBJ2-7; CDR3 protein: CSVEDSSYEQYF; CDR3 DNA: TGCAGCGTCGAGGACAGCTCCTACGAGCAGTACTTC
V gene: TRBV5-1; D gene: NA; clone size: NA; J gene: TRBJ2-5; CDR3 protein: CASSLSSAGPQETQYF; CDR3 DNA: TGCGCCAGCAGCTTGTCCTCGGCGGGGCCCCAAGAGACCCAGTACTTC
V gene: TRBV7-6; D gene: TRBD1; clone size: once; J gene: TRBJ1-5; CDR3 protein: CASSLGGQGYNQPQHF; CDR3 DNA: TGTGCCAGCAGCTTAGGGGGACAGGGGTATAATCAGCCCCAGCATTTT
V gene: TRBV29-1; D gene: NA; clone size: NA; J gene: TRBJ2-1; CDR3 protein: CSVVGHFSYNEQFF; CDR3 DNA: TGCAGCGTTGTAGGTCACTTCTCCTACAATGAGCAGTTCTTC
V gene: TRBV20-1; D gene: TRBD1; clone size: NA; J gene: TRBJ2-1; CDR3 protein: CSANRGGEQFF; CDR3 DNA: TGCAGTGCTAACAGGGGCGGTGAGCAGTTCTTC
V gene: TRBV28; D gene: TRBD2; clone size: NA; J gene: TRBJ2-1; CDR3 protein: CASSNGLAGGNEQFF; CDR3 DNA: TGTGCCAGCAGTAATGGACTAGCGGGAGGGAATGAGCAGTTCTTC
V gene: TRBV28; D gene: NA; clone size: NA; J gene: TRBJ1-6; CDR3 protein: CASSFKGVVGYHNSPLHF; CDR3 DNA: TGTGCCAGCAGTTTTAAGGGGGTTGTAGGATATCATAATTCACCCCTCCACTTT
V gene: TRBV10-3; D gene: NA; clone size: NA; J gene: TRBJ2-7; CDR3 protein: CAIKWDLVGEQYF; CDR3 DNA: TGTGCCATCAAATGGGACCTGGTAGGGGAGCAGTACTTC
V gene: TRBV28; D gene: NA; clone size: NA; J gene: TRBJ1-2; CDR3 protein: CASSLKRQRGDYGYTF; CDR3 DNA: TGTGCCAGCAGTTTAAAGAGACAGAGGGGCGATTATGGCTACACCTTC
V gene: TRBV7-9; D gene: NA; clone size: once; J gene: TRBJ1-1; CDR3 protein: CASSPAGTSIEAFF; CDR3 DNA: TGTGCCAGCAGCCCCGCCGGGACTTCAATTGAAGCTTTCTTT
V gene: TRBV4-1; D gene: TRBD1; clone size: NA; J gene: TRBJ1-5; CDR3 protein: CASSQGDRVRGNQPQHF; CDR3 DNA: TGCGCCAGCAGCCAAGGCGACAGGGTGAGGGGCAATCAGCCCCAGCATTTT
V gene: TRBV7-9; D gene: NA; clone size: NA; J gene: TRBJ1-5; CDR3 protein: CASSLATDDQPQHF; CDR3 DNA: TGTGCCAGCAGCTTAGCGACCGATGATCAGCCCCAGCATTTT
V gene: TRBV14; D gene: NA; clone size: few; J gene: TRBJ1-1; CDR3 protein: CASSLYENTEAFF; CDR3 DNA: TGTGCCAGCAGCCTCTACGAGAACACTGAAGCTTTCTTT
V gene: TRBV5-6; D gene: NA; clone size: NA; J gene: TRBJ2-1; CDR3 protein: CASKTGTPSIEQFF; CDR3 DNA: TGTGCCAGCAAAACCGGGACTCCGTCGATTGAGCAGTTCTTC
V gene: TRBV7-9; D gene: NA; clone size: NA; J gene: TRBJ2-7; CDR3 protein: CASSFPTIDEQYF; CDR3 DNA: TGTGCCAGCAGCTTTCCGACTATTGACGAGCAGTACTTC
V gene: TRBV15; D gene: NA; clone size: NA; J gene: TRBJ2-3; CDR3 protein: CATSRGTRGGDTQYF; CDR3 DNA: TGTGCCACCAGCAGAGGAACTAGAGGGGGAGATACGCAGTATTTT
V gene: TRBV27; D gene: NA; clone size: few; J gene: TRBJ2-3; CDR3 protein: CASSLWAPTGTDTQYF; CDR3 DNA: TGTGCCAGCAGTTTATGGGCCCCGACAGGCACAGATACGCAGTATTTT
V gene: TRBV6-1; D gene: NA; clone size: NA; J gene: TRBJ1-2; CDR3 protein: CASSDEGYGYYGYTF; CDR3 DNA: TGTGCCAGCAGTGATGAGGGGTACGGCTACTATGGCTACACCTTC
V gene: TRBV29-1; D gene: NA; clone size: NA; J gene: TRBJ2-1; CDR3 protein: CSGRVSSYNEQFF; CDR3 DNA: TGCAGCGGCCGGGTTAGCTCCTACAATGAGCAGTTCTTC
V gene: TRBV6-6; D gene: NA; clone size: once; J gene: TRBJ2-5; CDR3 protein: CASSYGGEETQYF; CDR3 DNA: TGTGCCAGCAGTTACGGCGGGGAAGAGACCCAGTACTTC
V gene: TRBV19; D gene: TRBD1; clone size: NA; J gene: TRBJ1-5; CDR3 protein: CAGKPRSGTDSNQPQHF; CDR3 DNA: TGTGCCGGCAAACCGCGATCCGGGACAGATAGCAATCAGCCCCAGCATTTT
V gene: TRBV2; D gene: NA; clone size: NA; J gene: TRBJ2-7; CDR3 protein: CASRALAPYEQYF; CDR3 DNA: TGTGCCAGCCGGGCACTAGCCCCTTACGAGCAGTACTTC
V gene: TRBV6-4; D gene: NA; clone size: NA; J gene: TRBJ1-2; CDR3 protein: CASSDSVDNYGYTF; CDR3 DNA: TGTGCCAGCAGTGACTCTGTTGATAACTATGGCTACACCTTC
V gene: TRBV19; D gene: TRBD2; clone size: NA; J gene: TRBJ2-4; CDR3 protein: CASRVTSGGDVIQYF; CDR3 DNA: TGTGCCAGTAGAGTGACTAGCGGGGGGGATGTCATTCAGTACTTC
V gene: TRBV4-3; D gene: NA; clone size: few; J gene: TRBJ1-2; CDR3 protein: CASSQDIGSYTF; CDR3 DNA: TGCGCCAGCAGCCAAGATATCGGAAGCTACACCTTC
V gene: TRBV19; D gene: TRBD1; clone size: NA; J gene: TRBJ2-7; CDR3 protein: CASSIFSGGDYEQYF; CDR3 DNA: TGTGCCAGTAGTATTTTCTCAGGGGGCGATTACGAGCAGTACTTC
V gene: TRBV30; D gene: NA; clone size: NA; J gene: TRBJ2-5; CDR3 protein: CAWSVGETQYF; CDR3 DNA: TGTGCCTGGAGTGTTGGGGAGACCCAGTACTTC
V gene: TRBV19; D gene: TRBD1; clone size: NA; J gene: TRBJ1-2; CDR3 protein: CASSLFSFPGQGTDGYTF; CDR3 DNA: TGTGCCAGTAGTCTTTTCAGCTTTCCGGGACAGGGGACCGATGGCTACACCTTC
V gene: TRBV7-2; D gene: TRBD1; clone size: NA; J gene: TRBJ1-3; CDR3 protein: CASSLVGQGSRGNTIYF; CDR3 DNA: TGTGCCAGCAGCTTAGTAGGACAGGGGAGTCGAGGAAACACCATATATTTT
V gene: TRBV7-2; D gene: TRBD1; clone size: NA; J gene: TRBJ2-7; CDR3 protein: CASSLRGQGIEGNEQYF; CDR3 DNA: TGTGCCAGCAGCCTAAGAGGACAGGGAATTGAAGGTAACGAGCAGTACTTC
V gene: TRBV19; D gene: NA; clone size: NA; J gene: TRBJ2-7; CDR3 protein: CASSIGQGNSYEQYF; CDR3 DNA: TGTGCCAGTAGTATCGGGCAGGGCAACTCCTACGAGCAGTACTTC
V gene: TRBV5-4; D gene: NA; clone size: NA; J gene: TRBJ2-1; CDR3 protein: CASSQTFRDEQFF; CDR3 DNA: TGTGCCAGCAGCCAGACCTTTCGGGATGAGCAGTTCTTC
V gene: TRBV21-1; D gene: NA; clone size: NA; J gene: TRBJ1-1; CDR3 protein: CASSIPDRGNTEAFF; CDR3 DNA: TGTGCCAGCAGCATTCCGGACAGGGGGAACACTGAAGCTTTCTTT
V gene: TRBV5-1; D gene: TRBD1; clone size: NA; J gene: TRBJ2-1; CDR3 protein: CATERGQGVDEQFF; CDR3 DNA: TGCGCCACCGAGAGGGGACAGGGAGTCGATGAGCAGTTCTTC
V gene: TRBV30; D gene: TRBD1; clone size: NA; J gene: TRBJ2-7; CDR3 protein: CAWSVPVRGREQYF; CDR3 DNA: TGTGCCTGGAGTGTACCAGTAAGGGGGCGCGAGCAGTACTTC
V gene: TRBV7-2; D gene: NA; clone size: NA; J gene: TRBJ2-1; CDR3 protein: CASSLFFSGYNEQFF; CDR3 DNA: TGTGCCAGCAGCTTATTTTTTAGCGGTTACAATGAGCAGTTCTTC
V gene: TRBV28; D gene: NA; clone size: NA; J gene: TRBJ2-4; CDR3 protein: CASSPPPGIEAKNIQYF; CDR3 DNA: TGTGCCAGCAGTCCCCCCCCAGGGATAGAGGCCAAAAACATTCAGTACTTC
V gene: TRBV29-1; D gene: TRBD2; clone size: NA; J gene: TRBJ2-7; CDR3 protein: CSVEFMAGGDYEQYF; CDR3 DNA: TGCAGCGTTGAATTCATGGCGGGAGGGGACTACGAGCAGTACTTC
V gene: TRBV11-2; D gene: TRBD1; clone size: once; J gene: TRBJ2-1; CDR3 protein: CASSSRDRGQGEQFF; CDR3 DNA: TGTGCCAGCAGCTCCAGGGACAGGGGGCAAGGTGAGCAGTTCTTC
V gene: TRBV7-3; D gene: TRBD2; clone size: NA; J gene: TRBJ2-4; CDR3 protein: CASSYGGGTHIQYF; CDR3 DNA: TGTGCCAGCAGCTACGGCGGGGGAACCCACATTCAGTACTTC